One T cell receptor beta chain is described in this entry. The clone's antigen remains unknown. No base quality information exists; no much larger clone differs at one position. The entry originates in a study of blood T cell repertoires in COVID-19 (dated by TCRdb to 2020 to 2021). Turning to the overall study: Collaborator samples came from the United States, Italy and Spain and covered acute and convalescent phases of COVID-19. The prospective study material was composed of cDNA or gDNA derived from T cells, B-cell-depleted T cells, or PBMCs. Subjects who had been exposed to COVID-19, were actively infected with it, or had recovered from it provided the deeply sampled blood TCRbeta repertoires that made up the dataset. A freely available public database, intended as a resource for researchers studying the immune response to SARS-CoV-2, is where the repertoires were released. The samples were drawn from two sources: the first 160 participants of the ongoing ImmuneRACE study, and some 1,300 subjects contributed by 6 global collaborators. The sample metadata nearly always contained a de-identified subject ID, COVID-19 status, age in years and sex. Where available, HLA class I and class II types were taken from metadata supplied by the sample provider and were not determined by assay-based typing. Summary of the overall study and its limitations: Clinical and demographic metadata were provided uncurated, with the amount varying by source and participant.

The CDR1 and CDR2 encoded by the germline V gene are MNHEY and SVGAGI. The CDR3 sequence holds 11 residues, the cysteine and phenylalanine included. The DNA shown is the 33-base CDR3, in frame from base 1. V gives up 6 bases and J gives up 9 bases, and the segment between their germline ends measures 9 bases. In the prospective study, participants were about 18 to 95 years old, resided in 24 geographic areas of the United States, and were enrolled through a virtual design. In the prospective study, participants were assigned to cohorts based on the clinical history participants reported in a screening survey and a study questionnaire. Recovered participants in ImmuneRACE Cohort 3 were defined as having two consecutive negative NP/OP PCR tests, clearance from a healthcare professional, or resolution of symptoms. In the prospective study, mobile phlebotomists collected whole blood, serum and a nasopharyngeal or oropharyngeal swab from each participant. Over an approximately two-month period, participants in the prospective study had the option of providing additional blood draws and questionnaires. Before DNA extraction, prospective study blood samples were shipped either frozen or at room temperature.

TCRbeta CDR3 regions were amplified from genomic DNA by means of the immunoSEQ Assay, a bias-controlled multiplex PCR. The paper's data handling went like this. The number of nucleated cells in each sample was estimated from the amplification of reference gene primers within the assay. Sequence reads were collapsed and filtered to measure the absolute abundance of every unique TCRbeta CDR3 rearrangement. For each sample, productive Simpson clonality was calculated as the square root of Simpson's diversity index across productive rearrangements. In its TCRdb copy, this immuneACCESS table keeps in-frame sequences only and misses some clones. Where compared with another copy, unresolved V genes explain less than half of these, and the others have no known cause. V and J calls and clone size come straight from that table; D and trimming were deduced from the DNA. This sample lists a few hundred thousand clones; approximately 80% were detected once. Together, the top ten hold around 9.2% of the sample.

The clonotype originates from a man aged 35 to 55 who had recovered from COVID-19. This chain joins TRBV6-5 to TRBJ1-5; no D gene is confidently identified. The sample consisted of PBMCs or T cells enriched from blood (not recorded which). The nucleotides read TGTGCCAGCAGCTCCTTCGGGCCCCAGCATTTT. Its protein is CASSSFGPQHF.